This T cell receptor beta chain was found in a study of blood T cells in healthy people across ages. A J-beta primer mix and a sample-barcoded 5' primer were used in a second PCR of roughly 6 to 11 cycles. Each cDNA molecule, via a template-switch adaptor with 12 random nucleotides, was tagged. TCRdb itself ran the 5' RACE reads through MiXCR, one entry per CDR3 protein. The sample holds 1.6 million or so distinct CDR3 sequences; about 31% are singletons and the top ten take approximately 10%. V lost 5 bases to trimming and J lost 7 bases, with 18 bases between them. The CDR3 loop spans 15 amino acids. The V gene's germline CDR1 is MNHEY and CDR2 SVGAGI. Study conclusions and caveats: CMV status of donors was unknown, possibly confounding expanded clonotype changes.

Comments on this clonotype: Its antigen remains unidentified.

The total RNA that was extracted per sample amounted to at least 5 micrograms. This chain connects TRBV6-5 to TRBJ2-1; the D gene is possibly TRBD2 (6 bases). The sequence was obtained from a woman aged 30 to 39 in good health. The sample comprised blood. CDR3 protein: CASSHRDSPVNEQFF. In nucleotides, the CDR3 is TGTGCCAGCAGTCACCGGGACTCCCCTGTAAATGAGCAGTTCTTC.